This T cell receptor (beta chain) was recorded in a study of cytomegalovirus exposure and HLA in healthy donors (dated by TCRdb to about 2017). Context from the whole study: An earlier analysis of roughly 630 of the donors reported more than 250 Gb of sequence data and 100 million to 130 million unique TCR beta sequences from some 180 million T cells. An early release that covered about 600 HLA-typed donors contained approximately 300 gigabases of sequencing data and 75 million to 100 million unique TCR sequences. Of the roughly 400 genotyped donors, roughly 80% fell in the genetic ancestry cluster associated with self-reported Caucasian donors. The aim of the study was to test whether cataloging public T cell receptors could identify signatures of past pathogen exposure. The study profiled the T cell repertoires of hundreds of subjects by immunosequencing and related them to cytomegalovirus serostatus. In addition to the first cohort of 666 subjects, a separate validation cohort of 120 different subjects was used. To predict cytomegalovirus infection status, the study brought together high-throughput TCR immunosequencing, statistical association of individual TCRs with disease status, and machine learning. In a later analysis, previously published TCR beta repertoires from 666 donors were re-analyzed and high-resolution HLA genotyping was added so that TCR occurrence patterns could be studied. In the later analysis, no new phenotypic data were used to find candidate immune exposures; instead, reliance was placed on TCR beta sequences and their occurrence across donors. An earlier analysis of roughly 600 of the donors used high-throughput TCR beta sequencing to judge whether each TCR beta V gene segment behaved as functional or pseudogenic. Donor age, sex, ethnicity and CMV serostatus were compiled together with the repertoire data. A later genetic analysis used genome-wide SNP genotypes for about 60% of the roughly 700 donors, treating that subset as a discovery cohort. Every repertoire in the discovery cohort had been generated on one and the same sequencing platform. HLA typing included class I and class II loci at four-digit resolution. The number of donors typed differed by locus, with about 620-630 for A, B, C, DRB1 and DQB1, approximately 500 for DQA1, nearly 610 for DPA1, and some 440 for DPB1. About five DR-DQ haplotypes were handled as single units for association and clustering because linkage in the cohort was strong. Among about 390 genotyped donors of the cohort, an average of approximately 240,000 unique TCR beta nucleotide sequences were sequenced per donor, 15% to 20% of them non-productive.

The cohort was made up of 666 healthy bone marrow donors. At the time of sampling, every cohort member was nominally healthy, though immune exposures that went unrecorded were likely present. The donor tested CMV seropositive and was one of the 289 seropositive cohort members. Each donor provided a peripheral blood sample, and peripheral blood mononuclear cells were used for TCR beta sequencing. Genomic DNA extraction from the blood cell samples was performed with the Qiagen DNeasy Blood Extraction Kit. To prepare the library, the immunoSEQ multiplex PCR assay was applied. For the multiplex PCR, a mixture combining 60 forward primers for TCR Vbeta segments and 13 reverse primers for TCR Jbeta segments was used. Amplification of the CDR3 region of rearranged TCR beta genes was performed with a multiplex PCR assay on genomic DNA. The Illumina HiSeq System was used to sequence the amplified TCR beta libraries as 87-base-pair reads. In the source study's methods: In a later analysis, 77 million or so unique TCR beta chains were counted across the roughly 670 repertoires, and roughly 11 million of these chains were shared by at least two donors. A nearest-neighbor algorithm error-corrected the raw reads and collapsed the reads into unique sequences, merging closely related sequences to remove PCR and sequencing errors. Alignment of CDR3 sequences to IMGT reference sequences was used to assign V, D and J gene segments. For a sequence to be retained, a match of at least six nucleotides to both a V gene segment and a J gene segment was required. Rearrangements were called productive when the CDR3 lacked stop codons and stayed in frame with V and J; all others were non-productive. CDR3 was defined by IMGT convention, running from the second conserved V-encoded cysteine to the conserved J-encoded phenylalanine. The earlier analysis of about 500 of the donors excluded sequences that lacked an unambiguous match to a single V gene segment. In an earlier analysis of 500 to 750 of the donors, V segments were called functional above 56.7% productive rearrangements and were called segregating when the between-donor standard deviation exceeded 5%. To diagnose cytomegalovirus status from the catalog of TCR beta chain sequences, a statistical classification framework was built. A later analysis assigned V and J genes by comparing TCR nucleotide sequences with IMGT/GENE-DB human TR gene sequences. A later analysis assigned CDR3 sequences and most-parsimonious VDJ recombination scenarios with the TCRdist pipeline. In a later analysis, each TCR beta chain was defined by its CDR3 amino acid sequence together with its V-gene family, and reads without a unique V-gene family were excluded. To address suspected cross-contamination and a sequencing artifact, a later analysis removed 550 to 750 highly shared, low-generation-probability nucleotide sequences. For each public chain, a later analysis derived a clonal expansion index from normalized ranks of inferred template counts within each repertoire. In a later analysis, generation probabilities were computed using a VDJ recombination model fitted to out-of-frame rearrangements, and the results were checked against IGoR. In a later analysis, hypergeometric tests were used to score TCR-TCR, TCR-HLA and TCR-CMV co-occurrence, with a repertoire-size bias correction applied to TCR pairs. False discovery rates were estimated in a later analysis by permuting HLA or CMV assignments 20 times. In a later analysis, co-occurring TCRs were grouped using DBSCAN, and TCRdist sequence similarity was added for clustering within HLA-allele-positive subsets. For co-occurrence clustering, repertoires with fewer than 30,000 or more than 120,000 public chains were excluded, along with several repertoires with anomalous nucleotide sharing. Sourced from immuneACCESS, this table was stored by TCRdb with only in-frame sequences that have V and J called. A share of the clones is absent; for the studies checked, an unresolved V gene accounts for under half, and the remainder has no known explanation. The D gene and trimming were derived from the DNA, and the V and J assignments and clone size from that table. The sample data list tens of thousands of clones, and 77% of these were observed just once. Jointly, the top ten make up around 3.1% of the sample.

Broader findings and caveats from the paper: Because the 87-base-pair reads could not distinguish some IMGT-functional V segments, including TRBV6-2 and TRBV6-3, those segments were excluded. V-gene and J-gene trimming of TCR beta chains was associated with a missense DCLRE1C variant in a later genetic analysis, and the association was replicated in an independent cohort. Assigning TCR associations to individual alleles was difficult when HLA alleles, especially DR and DQ, strongly co-occurred. The authors suggested that the approach could potentially be generalized to other disease states and immunological phenotypes. Because counts were too low, approximately 18 rarely observed V segments, including chromosome 9 orphons, were excluded from the earlier analysis of around 640 of the donors. A total of fewer than 200 TCR beta chains were listed by the study as associated with cytomegalovirus. A few of the identified cytomegalovirus-associated TCR beta chains were confirmed in vitro to be specific for cytomegalovirus antigens. In both the original and validation cohorts, the classifier was reported to diagnose cytomegalovirus status with high specificity and sensitivity. Broadly in line with IMGT annotations, most TCR beta V segments showed up in productive rearrangements about 87% or about 30% of the time in an earlier analysis of under 700 of the donors. A later analysis found that most CMV-associated TCR beta chains appeared HLA-restricted, with HLA associations seemingly driven largely by CMV exposure. Because HLA typing was missing for some donors at each locus, association tests included only the typed subset. Linkage disequilibrium might explain the correlated functional status among segregating V segments, but an unknown experimental factor could not be excluded. Specific HLA alleles were associated with over 15,000 TCR beta sequences at a false discovery rate of 0.05 in a later analysis. For the cohort, immune exposure information was limited to CMV serostatus. Roughly uniform sequencing depth across donors was assumed in presence/absence analyses, although this assumption may not hold. In a later analysis, TCR association rates were found to vary across HLA loci, with the most associated TCRs seen for DRB1 alleles and the fewest for HLA-C alleles. A later genetic analysis reported fewer N-insertions in productive TCRs among donors in an Asian-associated ancestry cluster than the roughly 620-donor mean. While some public TCRs were present in many individuals, most TCR sequences turned up only very rarely across donors. The sequencing pipeline was judged likely to have produced a cluster of highly shared sequence variants as a technical artifact. A later analysis found that HLA-associated TCR beta chains were more clonally expanded and had lower generation probabilities than equally common non-associated chains. A further reported finding was that TCR beta sequences accurately predicted the HLA-A and HLA-B alleles for most subjects in the first cohort. In a later analysis, several top co-occurrence clusters were reported to appear linked to parvovirus B19, influenza, CMV and Epstein-Barr virus. In this cohort, only TCR beta chains were sequenced, and detectable features were limited by the absence of alpha or paired-chain data.

This clone was recorded only once. This clone's antigen is unknown. Per-nucleotide qualities are absent, and no much larger clonotype sits a single base away. The CDR3 contains 16 residues, cysteine and phenylalanine counted. Only the CDR3 DNA stays, 48 bases, in frame from base 1. The germline V gene encodes CDR1 LGHNA and CDR2 YSLEER. The germline V end is reduced by 0 bases and the J end by 4 bases; junction bases left unmatched: 3. The rearranged segments are TRBV4-3 and TRBJ2-3, with 11 bases in between that match TRBD2. The sequenced sample consisted of PBMCs. The sequence was collected from a man aged 45-65 years in good health and CMV-seropositive. The DNA sequence is as follows: TGCGCCAGCAGCCAAGAACTAGCGGGAGCTGCAGATACGCAGTATTTT. The resulting protein is CASSQELAGAADTQYF.